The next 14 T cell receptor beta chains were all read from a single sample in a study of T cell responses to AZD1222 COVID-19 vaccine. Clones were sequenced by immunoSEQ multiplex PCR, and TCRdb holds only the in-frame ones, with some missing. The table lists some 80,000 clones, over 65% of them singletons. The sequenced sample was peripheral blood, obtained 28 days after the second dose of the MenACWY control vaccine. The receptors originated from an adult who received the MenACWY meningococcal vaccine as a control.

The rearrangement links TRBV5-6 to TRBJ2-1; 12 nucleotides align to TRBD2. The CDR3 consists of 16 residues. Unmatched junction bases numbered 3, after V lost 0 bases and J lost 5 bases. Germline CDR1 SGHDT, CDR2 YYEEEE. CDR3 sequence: CASSLGLAGVDNEQFF. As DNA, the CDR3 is TGTGCCAGCAGCTTGGGACTAGCGGGGGTCGACAATGAGCAGTTCTTC.

CDR3 DNA sequence: TGCGCCAGCAGCCAAGCTAAGGGGGCGCGGTATTCACCCCTCCACTTT. Translation: CASSQAKGARYSPLHF. The V call is TRBV4-3, the J call TRBJ1-6; 7 positions agree with TRBD1. Unmatched junction bases numbered 8, after V lost 1 base and J lost 8 bases. The CDR3 sequence is 16 residues long. Germline CDR1 is LGHNA and CDR2 is YSLEER.

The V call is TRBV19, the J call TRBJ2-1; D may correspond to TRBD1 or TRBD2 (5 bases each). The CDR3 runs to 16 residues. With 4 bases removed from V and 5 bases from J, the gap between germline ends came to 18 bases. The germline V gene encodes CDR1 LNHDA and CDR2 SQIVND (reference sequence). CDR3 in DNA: TGTGCCAGTAGTAGGGGGTTTCGGAGGACGGACAATGAGCAGTTCTTC. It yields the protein CASSRGFRRTDNEQFF. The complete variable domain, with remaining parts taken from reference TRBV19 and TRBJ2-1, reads DGGITQSPKYLFRKEGQNVTLSCEQNLNHDAMYWYRQDPGQGLRLIYYSQIVNDFQKGDIAEGYSVSREKKESFPLTVTSAQKNPTAFYLCASSRGFRRTDNEQFFGPGTRLTVL.

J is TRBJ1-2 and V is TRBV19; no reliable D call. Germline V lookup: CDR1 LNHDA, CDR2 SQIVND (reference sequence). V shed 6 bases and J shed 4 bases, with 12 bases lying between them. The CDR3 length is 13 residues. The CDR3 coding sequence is TGTGCCAGTAGGGGCGGGTTGAGCTATGGCTACACCTTC. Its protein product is CASRGGLSYGYTF.

This CDR3 reads CASSQDRGANTGELFF. CDR3 coding DNA: TGCGCCAGCAGCCAAGATAGGGGGGCGAACACCGGGGAGCTGTTTTTT. This chain joins TRBV4-3 and TRBJ2-2; D might be TRBD1 or TRBD2, each matching 6 bases. Germline loops: CDR1 LGHNA, CDR2 YSLEER. Trimming removed 0 bases at V and 0 bases at J, with 8 bases between. This CDR3 comprises 16 residues.

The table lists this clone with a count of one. Here the CDR3 reads CAWANDGTGHTEAFF. DNA for the CDR3: TGTGCCTGGGCCAACGACGGGACAGGGCACACTGAAGCTTTCTTT. This chain connects TRBV30 to TRBJ1-1; 9 positions match TRBD1. The germline V gene encodes CDR1 GTSNPN and CDR2 SVGIG (reference sequence). J gave up 3 bases and V 5 bases, and 10 bases lay outside the gene matches. The CDR3 loop spans 15 amino acids.

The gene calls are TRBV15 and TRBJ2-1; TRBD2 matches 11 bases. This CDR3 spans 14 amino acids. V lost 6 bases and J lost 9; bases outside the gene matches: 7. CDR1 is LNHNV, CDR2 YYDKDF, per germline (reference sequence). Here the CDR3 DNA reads TGTGCCACCAGACATAGCGGGGGGGAGGTTGAGCAGTTCTTC. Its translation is CATRHSGGEVEQFF.

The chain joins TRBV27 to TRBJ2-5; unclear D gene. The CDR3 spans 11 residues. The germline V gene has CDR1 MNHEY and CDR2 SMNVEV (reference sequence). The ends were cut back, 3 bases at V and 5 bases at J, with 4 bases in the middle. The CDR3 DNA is TGTGCCAGCAGTTTGGGGGAGACCCAGTACTTC. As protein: CASSLGETQYF.

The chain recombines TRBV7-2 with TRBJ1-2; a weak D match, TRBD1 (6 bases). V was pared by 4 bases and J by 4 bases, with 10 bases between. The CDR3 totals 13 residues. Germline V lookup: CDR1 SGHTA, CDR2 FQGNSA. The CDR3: CASSSTRGYGYTF. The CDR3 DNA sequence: TGTGCCAGCAGCTCGACCAGGGGCTATGGCTACACCTTC.

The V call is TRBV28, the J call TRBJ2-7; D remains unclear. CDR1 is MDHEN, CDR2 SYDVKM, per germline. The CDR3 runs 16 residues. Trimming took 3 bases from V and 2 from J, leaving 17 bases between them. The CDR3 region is CASSFQLLGRTYEQYF. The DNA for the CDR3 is TGTGCCAGCAGTTTCCAGTTGCTGGGTCGGACCTACGAGCAGTACTTC.

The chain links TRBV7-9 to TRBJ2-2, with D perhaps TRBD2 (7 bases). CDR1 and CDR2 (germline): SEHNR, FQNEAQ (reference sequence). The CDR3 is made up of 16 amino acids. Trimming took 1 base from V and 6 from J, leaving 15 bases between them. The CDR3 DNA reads TGTGCCAGCAGCTTAGTGGGGGGGCCAGACGCCGGGGAGCTGTTTTTT. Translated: CASSLVGGPDAGELFF. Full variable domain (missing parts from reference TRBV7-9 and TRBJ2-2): DTGVSQNPRHKITKRGQNVTFRCDPISEHNRLYWYRQTLGQGPEFLTYFQNEAQLEKSRLLSDRFSAERPKGSFSTLEIQRTEQGDSAMYLCASSLVGGPDAGELFFGEGSRLTVL.

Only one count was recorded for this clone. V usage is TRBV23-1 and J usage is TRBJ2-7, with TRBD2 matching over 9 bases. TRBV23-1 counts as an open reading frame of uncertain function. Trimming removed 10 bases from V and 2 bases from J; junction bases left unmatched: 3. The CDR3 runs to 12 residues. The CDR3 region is CAIPSGTYEQYF. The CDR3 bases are TGCGCCATCCCTAGCGGGACCTACGAGCAGTACTTC.

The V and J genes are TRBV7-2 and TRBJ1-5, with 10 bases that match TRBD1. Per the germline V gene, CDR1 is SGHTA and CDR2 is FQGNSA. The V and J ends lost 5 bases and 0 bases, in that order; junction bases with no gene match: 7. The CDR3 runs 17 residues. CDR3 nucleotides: TGTGCCAGCAGCCCAGGGACAGGGGACATTAGCAATCAGCCCCAGCATTTT. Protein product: CASSPGTGDISNQPQHF.

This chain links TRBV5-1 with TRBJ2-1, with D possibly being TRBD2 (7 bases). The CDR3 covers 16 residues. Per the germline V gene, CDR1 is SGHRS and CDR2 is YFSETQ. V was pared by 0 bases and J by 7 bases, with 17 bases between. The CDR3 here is CASSLDGGGRGNEQFF. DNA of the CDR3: TGCGCCAGCAGCTTGGATGGAGGAGGGAGGGGGAATGAGCAGTTCTTC.